This T cell receptor beta chain is from a study of tumor and adjacent non-tumor tissue in lung cancer. Deletions cut 6 bases from V and 0 bases from J, with 9 bases between. From germline, CDR1 is SQVTM and CDR2 ANQGSEA. The CDR3 loop spans 13 amino acids. The template was RNA from unsorted bulk tissue. The normal lung tissue was taken more than 3 cm from the tumor edge. A modified ARM-PCR protocol with three rounds of nested PCR amplified TCRbeta. TCRdb fed the multiplex PCR reads into MiXCR, producing one record per CDR3 protein. The repertoire holds over 100,000 distinct CDR3 sequences, with about 64% as singletons.

The TCR originated in a man aged 55 to 70 with non-small cell lung cancer. Sequencing was performed on distant non-tumor lung tissue. The chain uses TRBV29-1 and TRBJ2-1; D is undetermined. Written as DNA, the CDR3 is TGCAGCGTCAGTCACATCTCCTACAATGAGCAGTTCTTC. It encodes CSVSHISYNEQFF.